This entry describes one T cell receptor beta chain. What it recognizes is unknown. TCRdb ran MiXCR on the multiplex PCR reads and lists one entry per CDR3 protein. The sample has 14,000 or so distinct CDR3 sequences, around 57% seen once. The J segment lost 4 bases and the V segment lost 5 bases, leaving 6 bases of the junction unmatched. The CDR3 runs to 16 residues. CDR1 and CDR2 from the germline V gene are SGHTA and FQGTGA. These data are taken from a study of breast tumors, draining lymph nodes, adjacent tissues. Study-level points and caveats: Tumors had less TCR diversity than lymph nodes, more than nontumor tissue.

This clonotype originated in a female donor with breast cancer. Some clones in this sample may be carry-over from other donors' samples. Sequencing was performed on tumor-adjacent breast tissue. The chain carries TRBV7-3 and TRBJ2-1; 12 bases agree with TRBD2. The CDR3 coding sequence is TGTGCCAGCAGCCCGGAGACTAGCGGGAGTTACAATGAGCAGTTCTTC. This gives the protein CASSPETSGSYNEQFF.